A single sample gave rise to the 18 T cell receptor beta chains below, sequenced in a study of control samples from healthy donors and cancer patients. Generated by immunoSEQ multiplex PCR, the TCRdb table keeps only in-frame clones and is missing some. The table records roughly 130,000 clones, 88% of them present only once. The material sequenced was blood. These receptors all stem from a man between 50 and 59 years old in good health.

The CDR3 protein is CASNLYSGGRDGYTF. The CDR3, as DNA: TGTGCCAGCAACTTGTACTCAGGGGGCAGGGATGGCTACACCTTC. The V call is TRBV2, the J call TRBJ1-2, with 8 bases lining up with TRBD1. The CDR3 is made up of 15 amino acids. The J segment lost 6 bases and the V segment lost 7 bases, leaving 13 bases of the junction unmatched. Germline values: CDR1 SNHLY, CDR2 FYNNEI.

The gene calls are TRBV3-1 (or the pseudogene TRBV3-2) and TRBJ2-7; D is uncertain. This CDR3 comprises 12 residues. The V end was cut by 1 base, the J end by 9 bases, with 10 bases between. CDR1 is LGHDT, CDR2 YNNKEL, per germline (reference sequence). In nucleotides, the CDR3 is TGTGCCAGCAGCCAAGGTCCTTGGGGGCAGTACTTC. It translates to CASSQGPWGQYF.

This chain links TRBV28 with TRBJ1-1; the D gene is possibly TRBD1 (5 bases). The CDR3 is made up of 12 amino acids. Trimming shortened V by 3 bases and J by 8 bases, and 10 bases separated the two germline ends. Germline-derived CDR1 and CDR2 are MDHEN and SYDVKM. The CDR3 reads CASSLEQEEAFF. CDR3 nucleotides: TGTGCCAGCAGTTTGGAACAGGAGGAAGCTTTCTTT.

This clone has a handful of counts. The chain combines TRBV7-2 with TRBJ2-7; the D gene is possibly TRBD2 (7 bases). The CDR3 is made up of 18 amino acids. Germline V gives CDR1 SGHTA, CDR2 FQGNSA. V lost 1 base and J 5 bases, leaving 24 bases between the germline ends. The CDR3 region is CASSLESGGYGGLDEQYF. The CDR3 DNA reads TGTGCCAGCAGCTTAGAGTCTGGTGGGTACGGGGGGCTGGACGAGCAGTACTTC.

The chain combines TRBV15 with TRBJ2-1, with TRBD2 identical over 13 bases. Germline values: CDR1 LNHNV, CDR2 YYDKDF (reference sequence). Germline trimming cut 5 bases from V and 5 bases from J; bases unmatched to any gene: 6. The length of the CDR3 is 16 residues. As DNA, the CDR3 is TGTGCCACCAGCCCTCAGGGGACTAGCGGGGACAATGAGCAGTTCTTC. It encodes CATSPQGTSGDNEQFF.

V is TRBV3-1 (or the pseudogene TRBV3-2) and J is TRBJ2-2; no clear D. Trimming stripped 3 bases from V and 1 base from J, with 6 bases between. CDR1 and CDR2 from the germline V gene are LGHDT and YNNKEL (reference sequence). The CDR3 is 14 amino acids. CDR3 DNA sequence: TGTGCCAGCAGCCAGGGAATGAACACCGGGGAGCTGTTTTTT. Its translation is CASSQGMNTGELFF.

The rearrangement links TRBV28 to TRBJ1-1; a weak D match, TRBD1 (5 bases). Germline loops: CDR1 MDHEN, CDR2 SYDVKM. There are 12 residues in the CDR3. Trimming removed 1 base at V and 7 bases at J, with 7 bases between. The CDR3 nucleotides are TGTGCCAGCAGTTTATTGGGGGGTGAAGCTTTCTTT. Its protein product is CASSLLGGEAFF.

CDR3 sequence reads: CASSLYLGGQNGPEQFF. The DNA of the CDR3 is TGTGCCAGCAGCTTATATTTGGGGGGGCAGAATGGCCCAGAGCAGTTCTTC. The genes are TRBV7-9 and TRBJ2-1, with D maybe TRBD2 (7 bases). Germline V gene lookup returns CDR1 SEHNR and CDR2 FQNEAQ (reference sequence). There are 17 residues in the CDR3. Trimming stripped 2 bases from V and 10 bases from J, with 24 bases between.

This clone was observed once. The rearrangement joins TRBV4-1 to TRBJ1-6; D remains ambiguous. In germline, CDR1 is MGHRA, CDR2 YSYEKL. The CDR3 extends over 15 amino acids. Trimming shortened V by 0 bases and J by 7 bases, and 10 bases separated the two germline ends. Here the CDR3 reads CASSQDRNSNSPLHF. For the CDR3, the DNA is TGCGCCAGCAGCCAAGATAGGAACAGCAATTCACCCCTCCACTTT.

The chain employs TRBV9 and TRBJ2-4, with D possibly matching TRBD1 (6 bases). Trimming cost V 3 bases and J 7 bases, with 20 bases left between them. The germline V gene encodes CDR1 SGDLS and CDR2 YYNGEE. This CDR3 region has 16 residues. As DNA, the CDR3 is TGTGCCAGCAGCGCCGGGACACGGGGAGATGGGAACATTCAGTACTTC. Residues: CASSAGTRGDGNIQYF.

J is TRBJ2-1 and V is TRBV9, with TRBD2 matching 8 bases. The CDR3 runs 15 residues. Per the germline V gene, CDR1 is SGDLS and CDR2 is YYNGEE. Germline trimming cut 0 bases from V and 4 bases from J; bases unmatched to any gene: 3. The CDR3 spells CASSVVGGGYNEQFF. CDR3 nucleotides: TGTGCCAGCAGCGTAGTTGGCGGGGGGTACAATGAGCAGTTCTTC.

The V gene is TRBV7-3, the J gene TRBJ2-2; 8 nucleotides align to TRBD1. The germline V gene has CDR1 SGHTA and CDR2 FQGTGA. The length of the CDR3 is 16 residues. V trimming: 2 bases; J trimming: 7 bases; junction bases outside the gene matches: 9. DNA of the CDR3: TGTGCCAGCAGCTTATGGGGGACAGGAGCGATCGGGGAGCTGTTTTTT. Translation gives CASSLWGTGAIGELFF.

This clone appeared once. The rearrangement uses TRBV2 and TRBJ2-5, with TRBD2 identical over 15 bases. V was clipped by 8 bases and J by 4 bases; unmatched bases: 8. Germline V gives CDR1 SNHLY, CDR2 FYNNEI. The CDR3 has 16 residues. The CDR3 DNA is TGTGCCAGCGGTTACGGGGGACTAGCGGGGGGAGAGACCCAGTACTTC. This sequence encodes CASGYGGLAGGETQYF. The full variable domain, rest sourced from reference TRBV2 and TRBJ2-5, is EPEVTQTPSHQVTQMGQEVILRCVPISNHLYFYWYRQILGQKVEFLVSFYNNEISEKSEIFDDQFSVERPDGSNFTLKIRSTKLEDSAMYFCASGYGGLAGGETQYFGPGTRLLVL.

The chain links TRBV28 to TRBJ1-2; TRBD1 aligns across 10 bases. This CDR3 contains 14 residues. From germline, CDR1 is MDHEN and CDR2 SYDVKM. V dropped 5 bases and J dropped 6; count of bases not matched to a gene: 6. CDR3 in amino acids: CASSTPGQGNGYTF. As DNA, the CDR3 is TGTGCCAGCAGTACTCCGGGACAGGGGAATGGCTACACCTTC.

The V gene is TRBV28, the J gene TRBJ2-1; 12 bases agree with TRBD2. Trimming took 7 bases from V and 8 from J; bases not matched to a gene: 15. This CDR3 spans 17 amino acids. Germline CDR1 and CDR2: MDHEN and SYDVKM. Here the CDR3 reads CASTLSGLAGGSDEQFF. The CDR3 DNA sequence: TGTGCCAGCACCCTTTCTGGCCTAGCGGGGGGGAGCGATGAGCAGTTCTTC.

The gene calls are TRBV15 and TRBJ1-4; 7 bases fit TRBD1. This CDR3 has 14 amino acids. The germline gives CDR1 LNHNV, CDR2 YYDKDF (reference sequence). V lost 8 bases to trimming and J lost 8 bases; unmatched junction nucleotides: 11. CDR3 nucleotide sequence: TGTGCCACCGCGTGGGGGACAGTGGGAGAAAAACTGTTTTTT. This encodes CATAWGTVGEKLFF. Drawing the rest from reference TRBV15 and TRBJ1-4, the complete variable domain is DAMVIQNPRYQVTQFGKPVTLSCSQTLNHNVMYWYQQKSSQAPKLLFHYYDKDFNNEADTPDNFQSRRPNTSFCFLDIRSPGLGDTAMYLCATAWGTVGEKLFFGSGTQLSVL.

The chain has TRBV29-1 and TRBJ2-3, with 13 bases matching TRBD2. The J segment lost 7 bases and the V segment lost 4 bases, leaving 5 bases of the junction unmatched. The CDR3 is 14 residues long. Per germline, CDR1 SQVTM and CDR2 ANQGSEA. CDR3 in DNA: TGCAGCGTTGCACGGACTAGCGGGGGAAATACGCAGTATTTT. Amino acids: CSVARTSGGNTQYF.

The chain uses TRBV6-5 and TRBJ2-3; the match to TRBD2 covers 8 bases. Trimming at V came to 6 bases and at J to 5 bases, leaving 4 bases not matched to a gene. The CDR3 contains 13 residues. CDR1 and CDR2 from the germline V gene are MNHEY and SVGAGI. CDR3 amino acids: CASRGGGKDTQYF. In nucleotides, the CDR3 is TGTGCCAGCAGGGGCGGGGGGAAAGATACGCAGTATTTT.